Here is one T cell receptor beta chain with its context. Its specificity is not known. This entry comes from a study of monozygotic twins with inflammatory bowel disease. Study results and caveats: It was in IBD patients that TCRbeta diversity (inverse Simpson) was lower than in healthy co-twins. The analysis did not separate different T cell subtypes.

CDR1 is LNHNV, CDR2 YYDKDF, per germline (reference sequence). The CDR3 loop spans 15 amino acids. TCRalpha along with TCRbeta cDNA was subjected to two nested PCRs lasting about 16 and 10 cycles. TCRdb reprocessed the 5' RACE reads and reports one entry per CDR3 protein, with no DNA. This specimen shows approximately 400,000 distinct CDR3 sequences; the ten leading clones hold roughly 2.5%. The receptor was isolated from a human donor with ulcerative colitis or Crohn's disease, or a healthy co-twin of an affected twin (not recorded which). The chain is built from TRBV15 and TRBJ2-1. Specimen: blood. This CDR3 is CATSSEIFLSNEQFF.